A single sample is the source of the 15 T cell receptor beta chains below, sequenced in a study of T cell responses to AZD1222 COVID-19 vaccine (dated by TCRdb to the early 2020s). The time point label, as the study defines it: about 28 days (+/-7) after the second vaccine dose. In the paper's terms, the treatment or condition label means: meningococcal conjugate vaccine given as trial control. Receptor amplification or capture employed the immunoSEQ multiplex PCR assay. Imported from immuneACCESS, the table was reduced by TCRdb to in-frame sequences with V and J called. These copies leave out some clones; in studies compared against another copy, an unresolved V gene accounts for under half, and the cause of the remainder is not known. The sample data list approximately 64,000 clones, and 80% to 95% of these were observed just once. The ten largest clones represent approximately 6.3% of the sample.

Sequenced here: peripheral blood, sampled 28 days after the second dose of the MenACWY control vaccine. The receptors originated from an adult who received the MenACWY meningococcal vaccine as a control.

The chain employs TRBV3-1 (or the pseudogene TRBV3-2) and TRBJ1-4; D not resolved. The ends were cut back, 1 base at V and 10 bases at J, with 10 bases in the middle. The CDR3 is 13 amino acids. CDR1 LGHDT and CDR2 YNNKEL come from the germline V gene (reference sequence). The CDR3 DNA reads TGTGCCAGCAGCCAAGCCACGGGTACAAAACTGTTTTTT. Translation gives CASSQATGTKLFF.

The count of this clone is one. The chain employs TRBV7-9 and TRBJ1-1, with TRBD1 identical over 7 bases. This CDR3 is 13 amino acids long. CDR1 is SEHNR, CDR2 FQNEAQ, per germline (reference sequence). V trimming: 5 bases; J trimming: 7 bases; junction bases outside the gene matches: 7. CDR3 sequence (DNA): TGTGCCAGCAGCCTCTCCGGGACAGATGAAGCTTTCTTT. Translated, it gives CASSLSGTDEAFF.

V and J are TRBV11-2 and TRBJ1-3, with D uncertain. With 5 bases removed from V and 2 bases from J, the gap between germline ends came to 7 bases. The CDR3 runs 13 residues. The germline V gene encodes CDR1 SGHAT and CDR2 FQNNGV. The CDR3 sequence is CASSPQTGNTIYF. The CDR3 DNA is TGTGCCAGCAGCCCCCAGACTGGAAACACCATATATTTT. The complete variable domain, with remaining parts taken from reference TRBV11-2 and TRBJ1-3, reads EAGVAQSPRYKIIEKRQSVAFWCNPISGHATLYWYQQILGQGPKLLIQFQNNGVVDDSQLPKDRFSAERLKGVDSTLKIQPAKLEDSAVYLCASSPQTGNTIYFGEGSWLTVV.

The J gene is TRBJ2-2, the V gene TRBV6-2 or TRBV6-3; 11 nucleotides match TRBD2. V shed 0 bases, J shed 0 bases, and the junction held 9 bases outside the gene matches. The CDR3 extends over 20 amino acids. Germline V lookup: CDR1 MNHEY, CDR2 SVGEGT. CDR3 sequence reads: CASSYSAGTSGDTNTGELFF. DNA of the CDR3: TGTGCCAGCAGTTACTCAGCTGGGACTAGCGGAGATACGAACACCGGGGAGCTGTTTTTT.

The V gene is TRBV11-2, the J gene TRBJ1-6, with D perhaps TRBD1 (5 bases). Germline CDR1 and CDR2: SGHAT and FQNNGV. Trimming left V 8 bases short and J 7 bases short, with 18 bases between. The CDR3 totals 15 residues. The CDR3 region is CASRPGSRENSPLHF. In nucleotides, the CDR3 is TGTGCCAGCCGTCCCGGGTCCAGGGAGAATTCACCCCTCCACTTT.

The chain uses TRBV29-1 and TRBJ1-4, with a possible D match to TRBD1 (5 bases). Deletions cut 4 bases from V and 8 bases from J, with 5 bases between. Germline CDR1 reads SQVTM; CDR2 reads ANQGSEA. The CDR3 covers 10 residues. The CDR3 sequence is CSVGGEKLFF. The CDR3 coding sequence is TGCAGCGTTGGGGGCGAAAAACTGTTTTTT.

In this sample, this clone turned up a few times. V usage is TRBV2 and J usage is TRBJ2-2, with D perhaps matching TRBD1 (5 bases). V was shortened by 4 bases and J by 1 base, with 10 bases between the two germline ends. This CDR3 is built from 15 residues. Germline V lookup: CDR1 SNHLY, CDR2 FYNNEI. Here the CDR3 DNA reads TGTGCCAGCAGTGTTGCCCAGGGGAACACCGGGGAGCTGTTTTTT. This codes for CASSVAQGNTGELFF.

This sequence joins TRBV7-9 and TRBJ2-7; D is unclear. The CDR3 is made up of 12 amino acids. Trimming took 1 base from V and 4 from J, leaving 5 bases between them. Germline V gene data show CDR1 as SEHNR and CDR2 as FQNEAQ (reference sequence). CDR3 sequence: CASSLGVYEQYF. The CDR3 DNA is TGTGCCAGCAGCTTAGGGGTTTACGAGCAGTACTTC.

The chain recombines TRBV9 with TRBJ1-2; D gene ambiguous. V was cut by 0 bases and J by 2 bases, with 5 bases left in between. The CDR3 extends over 13 amino acids. Germline lookup yields CDR1 SGDLS and CDR2 YYNGEE. For the CDR3, the DNA is TGTGCCAGCAGCGTAGGATCCAACTATGGCTACACCTTC. Encoded protein: CASSVGSNYGYTF.

This clone showed up just once. This rearrangement joins TRBV12-3 or TRBV12-4 to TRBJ1-1; D is undetermined. V was shortened by 2 bases and J by 1 base, with 5 bases between the two germline ends. There are 13 residues in the CDR3. The CDR3 loop reads CASSLRQNTEAFF. CDR3 bases: TGTGCCAGCAGTTTAAGACAGAACACTGAAGCTTTCTTT.

This chain links TRBV5-1 with TRBJ1-6; 8 nucleotides agree with TRBD1. Germline values: CDR1 SGHRS, CDR2 YFSETQ. The CDR3 runs to 14 residues. V shed 4 bases, J shed 5 bases, and the junction held 2 bases outside the gene matches. This CDR3 is CASSAGQDNSPLHF. CDR3 coding DNA: TGCGCCAGCAGCGCGGGACAGGATAATTCACCCCTCCACTTT.

V is TRBV5-4 and J is TRBJ2-3, with 10 bases that match TRBD2. Germline values: CDR1 SGHNT, CDR2 YYREEE (reference sequence). The CDR3 totals 19 residues. Trimming at V came to 4 bases and at J to 3 bases, leaving 17 bases not matched to a gene. The CDR3 sequence is CASSPSFSGLAIGTDTQYF. The CDR3 nucleotides are TGTGCCAGCAGCCCCTCTTTTTCGGGACTAGCGATAGGTACAGATACGCAGTATTTT.

This chain uses TRBV27 with TRBJ2-6; either TRBD1 or TRBD2 may supply D (5 bases each). The CDR3 spans 18 residues. Trimming stripped 4 bases from V and 2 bases from J, with 18 bases between. The V gene's germline CDR1 is MNHEY and CDR2 SMNVEV (reference sequence). CDR3 amino acids: CASSSESRDVAGANVLTF. CDR3 sequence (DNA): TGTGCCAGCAGTTCCGAAAGCCGGGACGTTGCTGGGGCCAACGTCCTGACTTTC.

This clone was counted a single time. The J gene is TRBJ2-3, the V gene TRBV28, with D tentatively TRBD1 (5 bases). This CDR3 has 14 amino acids. Germline V lookup: CDR1 MDHEN, CDR2 SYDVKM. The V and J ends lost 2 bases and 5 bases respectively, with 11 bases between them. CDR3 bases: TGTGCCAGCAGTTTAAGGGGTACCGTAGATACGCAGTATTTT. Protein sequence: CASSLRGTVDTQYF.

This chain uses TRBV27 with TRBJ2-1; D gene ambiguous. The CDR3 totals 15 residues. Germline lookup yields CDR1 MNHEY and CDR2 SMNVEV (reference sequence). The V and J ends lost 5 bases and 4 bases respectively, with 15 bases between them. The CDR3 region is CASSPEFQAYNEQFF. In nucleotides, the CDR3 is TGTGCCAGCAGTCCTGAATTCCAGGCGTACAATGAGCAGTTCTTC.